The entry below describes one T cell receptor beta chain. This specimen comes from a study of blood T cell repertoires in COVID-19. Overall study context: In each case, the material was cDNA or gDNA derived from T cells, B-cell-depleted T cells, or PBMCs.

How the authors handled the data: Reference gene primer amplification gave nucleated cell count estimates. TCRdb's copy holds only in-frame clones and misses some; the assay was immunoSEQ multiplex PCR. V and J calls and clone size are those listed in that table; D and trimming were worked out from the DNA. In the table there are around 94,000 clones, over 80% of which are singletons. This TCR was recovered from a man in his fifties with acute or convalescent COVID-19. Sequencing was done on a sample of peripheral blood.

This CDR3 is CASSQSPGRVGENTEAFF. Here the CDR3 DNA reads TGTGCCAGCAGCCAATCACCGGGGAGGGTAGGAGAGAACACTGAAGCTTTCTTT. The chain links TRBV6-2 or TRBV6-3 to TRBJ1-1; D gene uncertain. Trimming left V 6 bases short and J 1 base short, with 24 bases between. This CDR3 is 18 amino acids long. Germline V gives CDR1 MNHEY, CDR2 SVGEGT.